This T cell receptor (beta chain) derives from a study of CXCR3-negative and CXCR3-positive naive CD8 T cells. Whole-study findings and limits: Unlike memory cells, which differed, naive CXCR3-negative and CXCR3-positive cells had similar TRBV-TRBJ usage. Both of the naive subsets showed about the same high diversity, but memory CD8+ cells had much less.

Carrying UMI labels, the TRB cDNA libraries were prepared through 5' RACE. TCRdb reprocessed the 5' RACE reads, with one entry per CDR3 protein and no DNA. This sample's table has about 56,000 distinct CDR3 sequences. Details on this clonotype: Its target is unknown.

The sequencing input was memory CD8+ T cells from blood. The sequence was obtained from a human donor in good health. Some clones in this sample may be carry-over from other donors' samples.

CDR3 sequence reads: CASSRPSTDTQYF. This rearrangement joins TRBV12-3 or TRBV12-4 to TRBJ2-3. This CDR3 contains 13 residues.